A selection of T cell receptor beta chains follows, all from one sample in a study of beta chain features in type 1 diabetes. Profiled with immunoSEQ multiplex PCR; TCRdb holds only in-frame clones, not every one. Among more than 250,000 clones listed, roughly 24% were seen once. Source material: naive CD4+ T cells from blood. These receptors came from a woman aged 25-40 years with type 1 diabetes. Both conserved end residues are part of each CDR3. The order of the fields is D gene, clone size, V gene, J gene, CDR3 protein, CDR3 DNA. D genes are given only for firm matches. Clone size is not always given. Where it is, it says once, few, many or a class for expanded clones.

D gene: TRBD2; clone size: NA; V gene: TRBV25-1; J gene: TRBJ2-1; CDR3 protein: CASSEFAGGNEQFF; CDR3 DNA: TGTGCCAGCAGTGAATTCGCGGGGGGAAATGAGCAGTTCTTC
D gene: NA; clone size: NA; V gene: TRBV7-6; J gene: TRBJ2-5; CDR3 protein: CASSLVLETQYF; CDR3 DNA: TGTGCCAGCAGCTTAGTTCTCGAGACCCAGTACTTC
D gene: NA; clone size: NA; V gene: TRBV19; J gene: TRBJ2-3; CDR3 protein: CASSMRDSYSYTQYF; CDR3 DNA: TGTGCCAGTAGTATGCGGGACTCATACTCCTATACGCAGTATTTT
D gene: NA; clone size: NA; V gene: TRBV11-2; J gene: TRBJ2-7; CDR3 protein: CASSLDLGNRYEQYF; CDR3 DNA: TGTGCCAGCAGCTTAGATCTAGGCAACCGTTACGAGCAGTACTTC
D gene: TRBD2; clone size: few; V gene: TRBV29-1; J gene: TRBJ2-7; CDR3 protein: CSVTSGVSHTYEQYF; CDR3 DNA: TGCAGCGTAACTAGCGGAGTCTCCCATACCTACGAGCAGTACTTC
D gene: NA; clone size: few; V gene: TRBV2; J gene: TRBJ2-4; CDR3 protein: CASTLRGRNIQYF; CDR3 DNA: TGTGCCAGCACCCTGCGGGGGCGCAACATTCAGTACTTC
D gene: TRBD2; clone size: NA; V gene: TRBV7-9; J gene: TRBJ2-7; CDR3 protein: CASSPRTSGSYEQYF; CDR3 DNA: TGTGCCAGCAGCCCGCGGACTAGCGGCTCCTACGAGCAGTACTTC
D gene: NA; clone size: NA; V gene: TRBV29-1; J gene: TRBJ2-1; CDR3 protein: CSARYYRDNEQFF; CDR3 DNA: TGCAGCGCCAGATACTACAGGGACAATGAGCAGTTCTTC
D gene: NA; clone size: NA; V gene: TRBV7-9; J gene: TRBJ2-6; CDR3 protein: CASSFSGANVLTF; CDR3 DNA: TGTGCCAGCAGCTTCTCCGGGGCCAACGTCCTGACTTTC
D gene: NA; clone size: NA; V gene: TRBV28; J gene: TRBJ2-7; CDR3 protein: CASTDGGTYEQYF; CDR3 DNA: TGTGCCAGCACCGACGGAGGTACCTACGAGCAGTACTTC
D gene: NA; clone size: few; V gene: TRBV7-3; J gene: TRBJ2-1; CDR3 protein: CASSSGQHNEQFF; CDR3 DNA: TGTGCCAGCAGCTCAGGACAGCACAATGAGCAGTTCTTC
D gene: TRBD2; clone size: NA; V gene: TRBV9; J gene: TRBJ2-7; CDR3 protein: CASSKTSGSYEQYF; CDR3 DNA: TGTGCCAGCAGCAAAACTAGCGGTTCCTACGAGCAGTACTTC
D gene: NA; clone size: few; V gene: TRBV25-1; J gene: TRBJ2-2; CDR3 protein: CASTKGVGELFF; CDR3 DNA: TGTGCCAGCACCAAAGGGGTCGGGGAGCTGTTTTTT
D gene: TRBD1; clone size: NA; V gene: TRBV7-2; J gene: TRBJ1-5; CDR3 protein: CASSYRTGEPQHF; CDR3 DNA: TGTGCCAGCAGCTACCGGACAGGGGAGCCCCAGCATTTT
D gene: TRBD2; clone size: few; V gene: TRBV5-1; J gene: TRBJ2-1; CDR3 protein: CASSRGSREEHNEQFF; CDR3 DNA: TGCGCCAGCAGCCGTGGGTCCCGGGAGGAACACAATGAGCAGTTCTTC
D gene: TRBD2; clone size: NA; V gene: TRBV4-1; J gene: TRBJ2-1; CDR3 protein: CASSRTPTLADFNNEQFF; CDR3 DNA: TGCGCCAGCAGCCGGACCCCAACTCTAGCGGATTTCAACAATGAGCAGTTCTTC
D gene: TRBD2; clone size: NA; V gene: TRBV29-1; J gene: TRBJ2-1; CDR3 protein: CSVGARLAGHYNEQFF; CDR3 DNA: TGCAGCGTTGGGGCCCGACTAGCGGGACACTACAATGAGCAGTTCTTC